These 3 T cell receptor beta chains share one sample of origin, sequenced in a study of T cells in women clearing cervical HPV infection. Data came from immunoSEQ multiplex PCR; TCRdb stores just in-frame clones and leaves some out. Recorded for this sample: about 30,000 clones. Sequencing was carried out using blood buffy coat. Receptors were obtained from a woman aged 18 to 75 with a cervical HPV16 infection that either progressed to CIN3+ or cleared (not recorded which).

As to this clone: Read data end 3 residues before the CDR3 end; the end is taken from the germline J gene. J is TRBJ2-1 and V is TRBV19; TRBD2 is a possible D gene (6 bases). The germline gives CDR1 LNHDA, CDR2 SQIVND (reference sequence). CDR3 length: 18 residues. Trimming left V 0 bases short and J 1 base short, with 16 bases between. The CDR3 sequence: CASSIDRSSGRSYNEQFF. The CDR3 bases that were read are TGTGCCAGTAGTATAGACAGGAGTAGCGGACGATCCTACAATGAG. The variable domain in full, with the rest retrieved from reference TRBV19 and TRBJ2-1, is DGGITQSPKYLFRKEGQNVTLSCEQNLNHDAMYWYRQDPGQGLRLIYYSQIVNDFQKGDIAEGYSVSREKKESFPLTVTSAQKNPTAFYLCASSIDRSSGRSYNEQFFGPGTRLTVL.

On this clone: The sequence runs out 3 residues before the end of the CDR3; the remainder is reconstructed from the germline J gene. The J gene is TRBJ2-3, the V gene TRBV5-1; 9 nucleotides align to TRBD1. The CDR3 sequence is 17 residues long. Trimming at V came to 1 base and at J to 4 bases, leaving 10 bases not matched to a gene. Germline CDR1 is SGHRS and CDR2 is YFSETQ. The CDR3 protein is CASSLKTGTGNSDTQYF. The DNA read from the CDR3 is TGCGCCAGCAGCTTGAAGACCGGGACAGGGAATTCAGATACG.

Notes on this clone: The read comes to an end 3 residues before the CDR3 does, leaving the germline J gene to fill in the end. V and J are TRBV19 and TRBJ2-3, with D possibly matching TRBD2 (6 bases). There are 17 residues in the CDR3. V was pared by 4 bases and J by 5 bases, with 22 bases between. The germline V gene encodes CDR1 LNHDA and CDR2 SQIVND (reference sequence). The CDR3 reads CASSTEIPRRSGDTQYF. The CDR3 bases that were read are TGTGCCAGTAGTACCGAGATCCCCAGGCGTAGCGGAGATACG.